Each of the 21 T cell receptor beta chains below was sequenced from the same sample in a study of tumor-infiltrating lymphocytes in primary liver carcinoma listed by TCRdb under 2017. Total RNA and DNA were co-extracted without cell sorting from approximately 20-30 mg of bulk tissue using the AllPrep DNA/RNA mini kit. Sequenced using an Illumina HiSeq 2500. A constant-region primer and ProtoScript II reverse transcriptase were used to reverse-transcribe TCRbeta-specific cDNA from roughly 500 ng total RNA. The TCRbeta libraries were prepared through three rounds of nested multiplex PCR following a slightly modified ARM-PCR procedure. Each of the first two PCR rounds ran for approximately 10 cycles using multiplex TRBV1-TRBV30 forward primers together with a Cbeta reverse primer. In TCRdb, the public reads were trimmed at Q25 with fastp and aligned with MiXCR, with productive beta chains retained. One record per CDR3 amino acid sequence lists the most common genes and DNA. The sample yields around 80,000 distinct CDR3 sequences; over 60% were counted once. The ten largest clones take up approximately 19% of the sample.

Sample: liver tumor tissue from sampling region 1. The sample's cell subset or site label, in plain terms: tumor region T1, superior pole. All receptors come from a man aged 35 to 55 with primary liver carcinoma and hepatitis B virus infection.

As regards this clonotype: A read error may produce the germline difference seen at one junction end. The chain joins TRBV11-2 to TRBJ2-1; 9 nucleotides align to TRBD2. The CDR3 sequence is 18 residues long. The V gene's germline CDR1 is SGHAT and CDR2 FQNNGV. CDR3 residues: CASSFGAGGPGNSNKQFF. The CDR3 region has the DNA TGTGCCAGCAGCTTTGGGGCGGGAGGGCCCGGGAATTCCAATAAGCAGTTCTTC.

With respect to this clonotype: This is likely a read error, given that the CDR3 carries no conserved phenylalanine or tryptophan at its end. V and J are TRBV6-5 and TRBJ2-7, with 11 nucleotides matching TRBD2. This CDR3 is 15 amino acids long. Germline CDR1 MNHEY, CDR2 SVGAGI. V was clipped by 5 bases and J by 3 bases; unmatched bases: 6. CDR3 residues: CASSRGLAGGYEQYI. CDR3 DNA: TGTGCCAGCAGTCGGGGGCTAGCGGGAGGCTACGAGCAGTACATC.

The chain links TRBV28 to TRBJ1-6; 9 nucleotides agree with TRBD1. Germline V gene lookup returns CDR1 MDHEN and CDR2 SYDVKM. This CDR3 is built from 15 residues. Losses at the gene ends were 7 bases for V and 10 bases for J; bases not matched to a gene: 11. This CDR3 reads CASNLGDRVGSPLHF. CDR3 coding DNA: TGTGCCAGCAATCTCGGGGACAGGGTTGGATCACCCCTCCACTTT.

This clonotype was recorded a few times. The junction shows a germline mismatch at one end, possibly a read error. V usage is TRBV20-1 and J usage is TRBJ2-1, with 7 nucleotides matching TRBD2. CDR3 length: 14 residues. Germline values: CDR1 DFQATT, CDR2 SNEGSKA (reference sequence). The CDR3 reads CSARDPLADNEQFF. The CDR3 nucleotides read TGCAGTGCAAGAGACCCTCTAGCGGACAATGAGCAGTTCTTC.

The sample holds one count of this clonotype. The V call is TRBV7-3, the J call TRBJ2-2; tentative D call: TRBD2 (6 bases). The CDR3 consists of 15 residues. Germline V lookup: CDR1 SGHTA, CDR2 FQGTGA. With 1 base removed from V and 7 bases from J, the gap between germline ends came to 13 bases. This CDR3 reads CASSLMEGSGGELFF. The CDR3 bases are TGTGCCAGCAGCTTAATGGAGGGGAGCGGCGGGGAGCTGTTTTTT.

Judged by abundance, this clonotype is medium-sized (0.01 to 0.1%). The missing conserved phenylalanine or tryptophan at the end of this CDR3 makes a read error likely. The gene calls are TRBV11-2 and TRBJ2-1; no clear D gene. With 4 bases removed from V and 7 bases from J, the gap between germline ends came to 14 bases. Per germline, CDR1 SGHAT and CDR2 FQNNGV. The CDR3 contains 14 residues. DNA of the CDR3: TGTGCCAGCAGCTCCGCTGCAGGCGGTAATGAGCAGTTCTGC. Protein: CASSSAAGGNEQFC.

With respect to this clonotype: Compared with germline, one end of the junction differs, possibly owing to a read error. This chain joins TRBV29-1 and TRBJ1-5; possibly TRBD1 for D (5 bases). The length of the CDR3 is 15 residues. Germline lookup yields CDR1 SQVTM and CDR2 ANQGSEA. This chain's CDR3 is CSVFSRDGSNQPHHF. The CDR3 bases are TGCAGTGTCTTCTCCCGGGACGGTAGCAATCAGCCCCACCATTTT.

About this clonotype itself: This may arise from a read error, as a much more abundant clone is one base away. This chain links TRBV10-2 with TRBJ2-5, with 8 bases identical to TRBD1. The CDR3 runs to 15 residues. Trimming removed 2 bases from V and 2 bases from J; junction bases left unmatched: 4. CDR1 and CDR2 from the germline V gene are WSHSY and SAAADI. The CDR3 loop is CASSEHRGCQETQYF. In DNA, the CDR3 is TGCGCCAGCAGTGAGCACAGGGGGTGTCAAGAGACCCAGTACTTC.

This clonotype was picked up one time. The junction does not match germline at one end; this may be a read error. This sequence joins TRBV10-3 and TRBJ2-7; 8 positions agree with TRBD1. Germline-derived CDR1 and CDR2 are ENHRY and SYGVKD. The CDR3 length is 17 residues. The CDR3 is CAVSALTPRQGFGEQYF. The CDR3 bases are TGTGCCGTCAGTGCCCTTACCCCGAGACAGGGGTTCGGCGAGCAGTACTTC.

Remarks on this clonotype: A much larger clone lies one base from this, so it may be a read error. The chain uses TRBV28 and TRBJ2-3, with 10 bases that match TRBD1. The CDR3 consists of 14 residues. The trim removed 4 bases at V and 7 bases at J, leaving 5 bases unmatched. CDR1 and CDR2 (germline): MDHEN, SYDVKM. CDR3 nucleotides: TGTGCCAGCAGTTACGGGGACAGGGGTTATACGCAGTATTTT. Translation: CASSYGDRGYTQYF.

For this clonotype: Given a much more abundant clone one base away, this may be a read error. The V call is TRBV12-3 or TRBV12-4, the J call TRBJ1-1, with TRBD1 identical over 8 bases. This CDR3 region has 11 residues. The CDR3 bases are TGTGCCGGCAGTTACAGGGGGGAAGCTTTCTTT. It is translated as CAGSYRGEAFF.

The V call is TRBV28, the J call TRBJ2-1, with unresolved D. The CDR3 sequence is 13 residues long. Trimming shortened V by 5 bases and J by 10 bases, and 15 bases separated the two germline ends. Germline-derived CDR1 and CDR2 are MDHEN and SYDVKM. DNA of the CDR3: TGTGCCAGCAGTGCGATCAACTACAGCGAGCAGTTCTTC. Residues: CASSAINYSEQFF.

Concerning this clonotype: One junction end disagrees with the germline gene, perhaps due to a read error. The V gene is TRBV12-3 or TRBV12-4, the J gene TRBJ2-5; D assignment may be TRBD1 or TRBD2 (5 bases each). The CDR3 totals 13 residues. Here the CDR3 DNA reads TGTGCCAGTAGTTGGGACCTTAGAGAGACCCAGTACTTC. Protein sequence: CASSWDLRETQYF.

As regards this clonotype: The junction differs from germline at one of its ends, possibly a read error. V is TRBV4-1 and J is TRBJ2-7, with 7 bases identical to TRBD1. Germline values: CDR1 MGHRA, CDR2 YSYEKL. The CDR3 spans 14 residues. CDR3: CASSQDGDRDEQCF. The CDR3 nucleotides are TGCGCCAGCAGCCAAGACGGTGACAGGGACGAGCAGTGCTTC.

A remark on this clonotype: At one end, the junction sequence differs from germline, possibly due to a read error. The chain combines TRBV5-4 with TRBJ2-5, with TRBD2 matching 7 bases. The CDR3 totals 17 residues. Germline CDR1 SGHNT, CDR2 YYREEE (reference sequence). In DNA, the CDR3 is TGTGCCAACAGCTTGGCCCCCAAAGCGGGAATGGGTGAGACCCAGTACTTC. Translation: CANSLAPKAGMGETQYF.

Ten or more counts support this clonotype. The chain joins TRBV21-1 to TRBJ2-7; TRBD1 reflects the table's D call only, with no check against the DNA. TRBV21-1 has pseudogene status. CDR3 length: 11 residues. The CDR3 sequence is CASARQGEQYF. The CDR3 coding sequence is TGTGCCAGCGCACGACAGGGGGAGCAGTACTTC.

As regards this clonotype: Because the CDR3's place on the DNA is in doubt, the DNA is left out and the CDR3 is given as listed by TCRdb. The chain joins TRBV6-5 to TRBJ2-3; the table's D call of TRBD2 was not tested on the DNA. The CDR3 sequence runs 16 residues, both termini included. Germline values: CDR1 MNHEY, CDR2 SVGAGI. CDR3 in amino acids: CASSSSWTSGPDTHYF.

This sequence joins TRBV7-9 and TRBJ2-5, with 10 bases identical to TRBD1. The CDR3 length is 16 residues. Germline assignment: CDR1 SEHNR and CDR2 FQNEAQ (reference sequence). The DNA for the CDR3 is TGTACCAACAGCTCACGGGACAGGGGAACGCAAGAGACCCAGTACTTC. This gives the protein CTNSSRDRGTQETQYF.

This chain joins TRBV12-3 or TRBV12-4 and TRBJ2-5; no clear D. The CDR3 sequence is 11 residues long. The V and J ends lost 5 bases and 7 bases respectively, with 8 bases between them. The CDR3 DNA is TGTGCCAGCAGTAGAGAAGGGACCCAGTACTTC. This translates into CASSREGTQYF.

As for this clonotype: No conserved phenylalanine or tryptophan ends this CDR3, so it is likely a read error. The rearrangement joins TRBV6-5 to TRBJ2-2, with D possibly being TRBD1 or TRBD2 (6 bases each). Trimming stripped 1 base from V and 7 bases from J, with 10 bases between. Germline V gene sequence: CDR1 MNHEY, CDR2 SVGAGI. The CDR3 length is 14 residues. The CDR3 sequence is CASSYLGGFGELFI. The CDR3 DNA reads TGTGCCAGCAGTTACTTGGGGGGCTTCGGGGAGCTGTTTATT.

There are many counts of this clonotype. This chain links TRBV29-1 with TRBJ2-1; D is unclear. The CDR3 has 11 residues. Trimming removed 4 bases at V and 4 bases at J, with 5 bases between. CDR1 is SQVTM, CDR2 ANQGSEA, per germline. This CDR3 reads CSVAIYNEQFF. The CDR3 nucleotides read TGCAGCGTTGCAATTTACAATGAGCAGTTCTTC.